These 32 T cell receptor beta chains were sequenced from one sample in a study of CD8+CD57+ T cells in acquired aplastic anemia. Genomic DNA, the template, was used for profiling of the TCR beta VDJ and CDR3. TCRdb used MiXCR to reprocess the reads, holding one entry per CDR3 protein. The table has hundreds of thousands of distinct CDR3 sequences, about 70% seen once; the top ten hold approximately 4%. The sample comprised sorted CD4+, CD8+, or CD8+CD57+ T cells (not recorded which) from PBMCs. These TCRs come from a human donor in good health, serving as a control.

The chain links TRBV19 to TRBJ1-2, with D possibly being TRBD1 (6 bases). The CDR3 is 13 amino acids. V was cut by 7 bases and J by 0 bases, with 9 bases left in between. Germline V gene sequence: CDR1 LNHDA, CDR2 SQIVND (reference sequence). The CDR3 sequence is CASKDRANYGYTF. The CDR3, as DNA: TGTGCCAGTAAGGACAGAGCTAACTATGGCTACACCTTC.

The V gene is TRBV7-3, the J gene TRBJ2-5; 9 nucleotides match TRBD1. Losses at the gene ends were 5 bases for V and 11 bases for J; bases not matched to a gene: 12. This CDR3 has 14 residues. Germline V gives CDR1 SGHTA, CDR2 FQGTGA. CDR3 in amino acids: CASSTDRGADTQYF. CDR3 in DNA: TGTGCCAGCAGCACGGACAGGGGCGCAGATACGCAGTACTTC.

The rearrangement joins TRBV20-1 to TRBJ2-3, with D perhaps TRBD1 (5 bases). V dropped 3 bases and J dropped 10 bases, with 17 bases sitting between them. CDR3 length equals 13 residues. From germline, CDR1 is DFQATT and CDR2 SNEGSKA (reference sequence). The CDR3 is CSARGQENSPQYF. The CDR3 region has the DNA TGCAGTGCTAGGGGGCAGGAGAATTCACCGCAGTATTTT.

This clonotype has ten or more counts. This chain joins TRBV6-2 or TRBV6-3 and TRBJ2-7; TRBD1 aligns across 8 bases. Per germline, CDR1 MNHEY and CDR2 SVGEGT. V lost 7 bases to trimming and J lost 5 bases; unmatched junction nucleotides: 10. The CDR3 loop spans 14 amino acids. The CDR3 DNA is TGTGCCAGCACCACCGGACAGGGTGGGAACGAGCAGTACTTC. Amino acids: CASTTGQGGNEQYF.

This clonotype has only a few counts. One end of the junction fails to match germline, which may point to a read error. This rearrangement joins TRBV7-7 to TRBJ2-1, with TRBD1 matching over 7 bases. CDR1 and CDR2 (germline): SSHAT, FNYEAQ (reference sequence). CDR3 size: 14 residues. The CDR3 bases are TGTGCTAGCAGCGTAGGGGGCACCTACAATGAGCAGTTCTTC. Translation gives CASSVGGTYNEQFF.

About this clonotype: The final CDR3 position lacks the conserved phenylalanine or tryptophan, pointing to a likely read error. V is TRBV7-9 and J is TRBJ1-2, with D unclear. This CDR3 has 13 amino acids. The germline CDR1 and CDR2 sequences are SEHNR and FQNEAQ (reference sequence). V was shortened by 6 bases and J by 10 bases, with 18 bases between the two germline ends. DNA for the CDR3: TGTGCCAGCAGTGAAACTATGGGAAGCGCCTACACCAAC. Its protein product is CASSETMGSAYTN.

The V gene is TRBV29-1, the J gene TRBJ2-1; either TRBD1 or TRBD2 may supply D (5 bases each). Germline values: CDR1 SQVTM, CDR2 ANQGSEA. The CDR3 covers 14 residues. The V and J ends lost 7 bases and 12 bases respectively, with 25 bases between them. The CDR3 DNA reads TGCAGCGGCGGGTCGGGACCGATCCAAAGGGCGCAGTTCTTC. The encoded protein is CSGGSGPIQRAQFF.

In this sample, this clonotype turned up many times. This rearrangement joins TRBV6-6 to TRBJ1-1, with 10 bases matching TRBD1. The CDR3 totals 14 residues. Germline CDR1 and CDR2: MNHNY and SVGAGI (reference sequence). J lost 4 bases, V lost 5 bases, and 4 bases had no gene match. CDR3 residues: CASSLRTGGTEAFF. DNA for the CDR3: TGTGCCAGCAGTCTAAGGACAGGGGGCACTGAAGCTTTCTTT.

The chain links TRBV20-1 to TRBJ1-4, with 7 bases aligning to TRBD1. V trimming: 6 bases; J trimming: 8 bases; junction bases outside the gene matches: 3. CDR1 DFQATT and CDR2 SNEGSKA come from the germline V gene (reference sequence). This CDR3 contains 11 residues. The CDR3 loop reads CSAGTVEKLFF. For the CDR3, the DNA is TGCAGTGCCGGGACAGTGGAAAAACTGTTTTTT.

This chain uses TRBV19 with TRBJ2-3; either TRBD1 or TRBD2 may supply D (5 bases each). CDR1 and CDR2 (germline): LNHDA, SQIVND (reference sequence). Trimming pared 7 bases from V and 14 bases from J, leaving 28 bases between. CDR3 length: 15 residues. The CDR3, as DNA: TGTGCCAGTAAACCAGGCCGTAACACCAGGGAGCTGTTGTATTTT. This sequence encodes CASKPGRNTRELLYF.

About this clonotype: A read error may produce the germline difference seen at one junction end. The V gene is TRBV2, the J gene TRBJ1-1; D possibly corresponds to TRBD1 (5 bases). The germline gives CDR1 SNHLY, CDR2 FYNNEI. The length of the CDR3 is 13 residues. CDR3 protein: CSVVREGSAEAFF. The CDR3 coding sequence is TGCAGCGTGGTCCGCGAGGGGAGCGCTGAAGCTTTCTTT.

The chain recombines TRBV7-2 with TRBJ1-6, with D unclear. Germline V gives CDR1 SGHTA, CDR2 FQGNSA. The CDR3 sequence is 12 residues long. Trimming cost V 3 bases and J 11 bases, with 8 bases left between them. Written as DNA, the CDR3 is TGTGCCAGCAGCTTCGAGAATCCACCCCTCCACTTT. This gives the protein CASSFENPPLHF.

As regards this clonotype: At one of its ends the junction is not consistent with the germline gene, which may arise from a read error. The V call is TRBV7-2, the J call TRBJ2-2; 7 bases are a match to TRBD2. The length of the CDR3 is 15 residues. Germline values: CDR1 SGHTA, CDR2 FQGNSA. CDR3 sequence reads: CASSPPGGNTGALFF. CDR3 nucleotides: TGTGCCAGCAGCCCTCCCGGGGGGAACACCGGGGCGCTGTTTTTT.

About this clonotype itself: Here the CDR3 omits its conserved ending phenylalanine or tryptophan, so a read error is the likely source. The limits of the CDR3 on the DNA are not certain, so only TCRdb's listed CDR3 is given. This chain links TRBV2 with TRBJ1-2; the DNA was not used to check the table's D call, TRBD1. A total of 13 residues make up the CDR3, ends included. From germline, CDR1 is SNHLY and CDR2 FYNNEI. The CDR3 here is CASSVQGDYGSTC.

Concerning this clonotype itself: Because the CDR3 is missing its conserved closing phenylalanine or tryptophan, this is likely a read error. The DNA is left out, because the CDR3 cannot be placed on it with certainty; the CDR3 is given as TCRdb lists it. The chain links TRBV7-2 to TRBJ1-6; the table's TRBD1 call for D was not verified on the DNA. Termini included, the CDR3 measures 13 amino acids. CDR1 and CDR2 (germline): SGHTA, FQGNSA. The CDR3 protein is CASSLAQGSMVTE.

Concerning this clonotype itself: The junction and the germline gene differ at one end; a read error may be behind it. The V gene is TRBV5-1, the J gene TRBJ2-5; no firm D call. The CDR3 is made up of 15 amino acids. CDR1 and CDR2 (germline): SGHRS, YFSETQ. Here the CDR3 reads CASSPTPNYGETQYF. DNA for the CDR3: TGCGCTAGCAGCCCTACACCGAACTATGGAGAGACCCAGTACTTC.

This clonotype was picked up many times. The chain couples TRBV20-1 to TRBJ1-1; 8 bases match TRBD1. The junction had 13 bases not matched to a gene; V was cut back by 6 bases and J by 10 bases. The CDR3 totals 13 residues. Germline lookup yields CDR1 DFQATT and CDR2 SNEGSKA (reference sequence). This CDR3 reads CSAQDGQGVRAFF. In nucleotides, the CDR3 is TGCAGTGCCCAAGACGGACAGGGAGTCCGAGCTTTCTTT.

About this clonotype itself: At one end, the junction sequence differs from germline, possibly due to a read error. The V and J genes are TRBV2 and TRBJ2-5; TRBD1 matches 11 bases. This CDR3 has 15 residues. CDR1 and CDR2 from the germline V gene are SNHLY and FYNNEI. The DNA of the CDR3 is TGTGCCAGCAGTGAATTGGGGACAGGGGGAGAGACCCAGTTCTTT. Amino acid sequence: CASSELGTGGETQFF.

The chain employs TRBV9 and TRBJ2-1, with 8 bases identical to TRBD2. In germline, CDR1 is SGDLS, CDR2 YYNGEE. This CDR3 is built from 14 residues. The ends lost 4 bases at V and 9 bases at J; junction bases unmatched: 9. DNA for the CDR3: TGTGCCAGCAGCCTTGCGGGGGGTAGGGGTGAGCAGTTCTTC. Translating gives CASSLAGGRGEQFF.

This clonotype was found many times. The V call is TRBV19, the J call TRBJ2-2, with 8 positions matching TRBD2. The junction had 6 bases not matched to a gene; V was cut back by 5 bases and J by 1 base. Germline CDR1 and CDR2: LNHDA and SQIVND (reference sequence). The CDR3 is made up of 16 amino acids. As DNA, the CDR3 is TGTGCCAGTAGTTTGCGGGGGGCCGAGAACACCGGGGAGCTGTTTTTT. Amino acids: CASSLRGAENTGELFF.

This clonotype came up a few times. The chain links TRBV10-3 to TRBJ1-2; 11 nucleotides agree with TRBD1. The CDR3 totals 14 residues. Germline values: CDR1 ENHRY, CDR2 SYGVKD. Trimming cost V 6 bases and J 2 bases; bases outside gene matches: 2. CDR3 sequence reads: CAIRGTGGNYGYTF. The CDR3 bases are TGTGCCATCAGGGGGACAGGGGGAAACTATGGCTACACCTTC.

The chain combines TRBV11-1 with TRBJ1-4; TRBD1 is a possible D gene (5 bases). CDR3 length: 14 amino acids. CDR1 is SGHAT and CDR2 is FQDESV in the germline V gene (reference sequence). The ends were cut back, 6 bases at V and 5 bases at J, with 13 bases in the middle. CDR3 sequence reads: CASRWRGENEKLFF. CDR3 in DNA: TGTGCCAGCAGGTGGAGAGGGGAAAATGAAAAACTGTTTTTT.

The CDR3 region is CASTPRDITYEQYF. The CDR3 bases are TGTGCCAGCACCCCCCGGGACATAACCTACGAGCAGTACTTC. The gene calls are TRBV12-3 or TRBV12-4 and TRBJ2-7, with D perhaps matching TRBD1 (6 bases). The CDR3 covers 14 residues. Between the trimmed V and J ends, which lost 7 bases and 2 bases, there was a span of 15 bases.

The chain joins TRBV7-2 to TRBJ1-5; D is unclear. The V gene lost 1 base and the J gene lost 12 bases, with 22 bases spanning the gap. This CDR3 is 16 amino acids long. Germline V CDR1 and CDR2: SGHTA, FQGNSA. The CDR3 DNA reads TGTGCCAGCAGCTTAGTTCCAGGCCACAATTACGAGCACCAGCATTTT. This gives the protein CASSLVPGHNYEHQHF.

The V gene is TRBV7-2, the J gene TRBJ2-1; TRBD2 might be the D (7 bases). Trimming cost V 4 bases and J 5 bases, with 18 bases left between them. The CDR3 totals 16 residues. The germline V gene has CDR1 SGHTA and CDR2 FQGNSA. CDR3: CASSSPVGGGHNEQFF. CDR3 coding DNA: TGTGCCAGCAGCTCCCCGGTAGGGGGGGGCCACAATGAGCAGTTCTTC.

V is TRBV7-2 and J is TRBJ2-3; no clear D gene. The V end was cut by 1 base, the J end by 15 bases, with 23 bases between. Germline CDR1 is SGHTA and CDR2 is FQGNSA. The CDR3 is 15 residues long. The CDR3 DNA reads TGTGCCAGCAGCTTAGGGAGCTCTGGAAACACCATATATTATTTT. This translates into CASSLGSSGNTIYYF.

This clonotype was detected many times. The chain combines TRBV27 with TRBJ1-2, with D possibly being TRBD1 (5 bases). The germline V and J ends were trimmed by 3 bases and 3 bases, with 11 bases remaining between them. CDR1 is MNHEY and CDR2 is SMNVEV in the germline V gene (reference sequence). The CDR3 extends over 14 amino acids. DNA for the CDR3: TGTGCCAGCAGTTTTGGGGCCGGAGACTATGGCTACACCTTC. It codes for CASSFGAGDYGYTF.

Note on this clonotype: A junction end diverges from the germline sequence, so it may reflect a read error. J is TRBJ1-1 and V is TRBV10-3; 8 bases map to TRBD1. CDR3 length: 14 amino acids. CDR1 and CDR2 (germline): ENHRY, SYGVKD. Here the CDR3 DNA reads TGTGCCATCAGGACGACAGGGGAAGGCACTGATGCTTTCTTT. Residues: CAIRTTGEGTDAFF.

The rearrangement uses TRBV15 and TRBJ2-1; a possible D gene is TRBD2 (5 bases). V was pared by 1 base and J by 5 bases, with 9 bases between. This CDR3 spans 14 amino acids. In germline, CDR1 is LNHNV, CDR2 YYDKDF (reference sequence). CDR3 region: CATSRGGEHNEQFF. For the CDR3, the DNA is TGTGCCACCAGCAGAGGTGGGGAGCACAATGAGCAGTTCTTC.

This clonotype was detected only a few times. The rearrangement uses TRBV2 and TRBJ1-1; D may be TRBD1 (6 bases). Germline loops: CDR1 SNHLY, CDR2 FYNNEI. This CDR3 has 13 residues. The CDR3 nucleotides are TGTGCTAGAGGTAGGCAGGGGAGGGCTGAAGCTTTCTTT. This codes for CARGRQGRAEAFF.

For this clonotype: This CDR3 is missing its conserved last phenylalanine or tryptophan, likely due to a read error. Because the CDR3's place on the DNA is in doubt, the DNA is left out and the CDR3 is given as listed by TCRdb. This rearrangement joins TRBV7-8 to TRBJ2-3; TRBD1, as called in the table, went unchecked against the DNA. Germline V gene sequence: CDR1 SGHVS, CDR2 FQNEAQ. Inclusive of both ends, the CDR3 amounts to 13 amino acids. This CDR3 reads CASSNRDRVSVYT.

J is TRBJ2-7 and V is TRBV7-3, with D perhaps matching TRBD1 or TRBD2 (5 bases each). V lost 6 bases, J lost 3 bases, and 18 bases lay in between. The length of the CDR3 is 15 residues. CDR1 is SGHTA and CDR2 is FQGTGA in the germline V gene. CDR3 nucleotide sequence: TGTGCCAGCAGGGGTCGCCAGGCAGGGAGCTACGAGCAGTACTTC. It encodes CASRGRQAGSYEQYF. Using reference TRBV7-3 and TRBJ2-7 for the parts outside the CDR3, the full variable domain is GAGVSQTPSNKVTEKGKYVELRCDPISGHTALYWYRQSLGQGPEFLIYFQGTGAADDSGLPNDRFFAVRPEGSVSTLKIQRTERGDSAVYLCASRGRQAGSYEQYFGPGTRLTVT.